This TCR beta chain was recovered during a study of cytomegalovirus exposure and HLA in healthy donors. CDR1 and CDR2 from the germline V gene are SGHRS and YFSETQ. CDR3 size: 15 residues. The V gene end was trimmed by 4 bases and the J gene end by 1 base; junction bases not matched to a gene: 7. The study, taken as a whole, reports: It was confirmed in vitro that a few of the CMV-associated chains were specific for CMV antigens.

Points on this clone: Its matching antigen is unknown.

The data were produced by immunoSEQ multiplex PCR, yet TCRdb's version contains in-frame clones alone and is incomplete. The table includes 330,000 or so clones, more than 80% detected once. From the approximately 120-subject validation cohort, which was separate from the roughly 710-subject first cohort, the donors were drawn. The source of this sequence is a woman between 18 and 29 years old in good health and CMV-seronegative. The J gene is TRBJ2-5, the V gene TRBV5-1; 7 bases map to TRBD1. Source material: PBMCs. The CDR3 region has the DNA TGCGCCAGCAGCAAGACGGGACAGCCCCAAGAGACCCAGTACTTC. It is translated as CASSKTGQPQETQYF. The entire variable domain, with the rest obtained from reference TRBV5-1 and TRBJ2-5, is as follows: KAGVTQTPRYLIKTRGQQVTLSCSPISGHRSVSWYQQTPGQGLQFLFEYFSETQRNKGNFPGRFSGRQFSNSRSEMNVSTLELGDSALYLCASSKTGQPQETQYFGPGTRLLVL.